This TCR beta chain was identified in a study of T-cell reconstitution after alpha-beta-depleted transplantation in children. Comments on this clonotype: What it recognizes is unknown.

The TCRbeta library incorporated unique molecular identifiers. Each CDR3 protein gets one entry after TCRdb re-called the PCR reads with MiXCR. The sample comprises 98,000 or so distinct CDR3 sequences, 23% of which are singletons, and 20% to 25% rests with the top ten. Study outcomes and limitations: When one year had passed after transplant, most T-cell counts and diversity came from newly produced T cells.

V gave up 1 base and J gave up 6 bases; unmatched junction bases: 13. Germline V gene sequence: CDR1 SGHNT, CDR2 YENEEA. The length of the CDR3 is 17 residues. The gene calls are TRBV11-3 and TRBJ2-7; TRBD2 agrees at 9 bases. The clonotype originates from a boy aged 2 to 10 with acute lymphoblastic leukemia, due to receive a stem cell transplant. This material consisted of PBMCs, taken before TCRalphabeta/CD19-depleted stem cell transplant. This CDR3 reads CASSLGIFGGRVGEQYF. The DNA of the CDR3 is TGTGCCAGCAGCTTAGGGATATTTGGCGGGAGGGTGGGCGAGCAGTACTTC. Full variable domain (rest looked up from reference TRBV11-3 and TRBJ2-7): EAGVVQSPRYKIIEKKQPVAFWCNPISGHNTLYWYLQNLGQGPELLIRYENEEAVDDSQLPKDRFSAERLKGVDSTLKIQPAELGDSAVYLCASSLGIFGGRVGEQYFGPGTRLTVT.